This T cell receptor beta chain originates from a study of T-cell reconstitution after alpha-beta-depleted transplantation in children. Unique molecular identifiers were used in preparing the TCRbeta library. TCRdb reprocessed the PCR reads via MiXCR and lists one record per CDR3 protein. The sample contains about 350,000 distinct CDR3 sequences, roughly 14% of which appear only once. This clonotype was seen more than once but under ten times. The CDR3 extends over 17 amino acids. CDR1 is ENHRY, CDR2 SYGVKD, per germline. The germline V and J ends were trimmed by 3 bases and 1 base, with 15 bases remaining between them.

The gene calls are TRBV10-3 and TRBJ2-2, with D possibly being TRBD1 (7 bases). The source of this sequence is a human donor who donated a stem cell graft to a child with Fanconi anemia. The source material was PBMCs, sampled from the stem cell graft. CDR3: CAISDPRGAENTGELFF. In DNA form, the CDR3 reads TGTGCCATCAGTGACCCCAGGGGGGCCGAGAACACCGGGGAGCTGTTTTTT.